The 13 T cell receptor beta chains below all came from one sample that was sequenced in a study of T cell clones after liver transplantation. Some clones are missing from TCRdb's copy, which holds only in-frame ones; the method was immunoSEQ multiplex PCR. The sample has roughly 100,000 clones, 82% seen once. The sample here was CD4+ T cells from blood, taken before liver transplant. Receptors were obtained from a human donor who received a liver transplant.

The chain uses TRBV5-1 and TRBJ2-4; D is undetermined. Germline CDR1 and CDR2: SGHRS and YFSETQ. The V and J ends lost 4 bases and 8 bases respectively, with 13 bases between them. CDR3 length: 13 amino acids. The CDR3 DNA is TGCGCCAGCAGCACCGGTGGAATAGACATTCAGTACTTC. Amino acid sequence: CASSTGGIDIQYF.

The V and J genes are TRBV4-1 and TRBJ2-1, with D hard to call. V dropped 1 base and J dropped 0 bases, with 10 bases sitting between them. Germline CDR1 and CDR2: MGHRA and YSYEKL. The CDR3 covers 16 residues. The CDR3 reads CASSQAQISSYNEQFF. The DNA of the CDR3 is TGCGCCAGCAGCCAAGCACAGATCAGCTCCTACAATGAGCAGTTCTTC.

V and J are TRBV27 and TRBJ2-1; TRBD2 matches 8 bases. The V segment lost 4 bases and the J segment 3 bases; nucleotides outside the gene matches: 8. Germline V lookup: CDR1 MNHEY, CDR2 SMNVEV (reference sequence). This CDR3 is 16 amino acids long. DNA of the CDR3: TGTGCCAGCAGTTCAGAAGGGCGGGGGGTCTACAATGAGCAGTTCTTC. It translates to CASSSEGRGVYNEQFF.

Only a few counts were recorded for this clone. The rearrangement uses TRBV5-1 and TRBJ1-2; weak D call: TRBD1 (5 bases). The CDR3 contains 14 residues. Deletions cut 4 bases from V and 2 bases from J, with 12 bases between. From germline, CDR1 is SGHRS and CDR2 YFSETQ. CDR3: CASSPGGGNYGYTF. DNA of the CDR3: TGCGCCAGCAGCCCCGGTGGGGGGAACTATGGCTACACCTTC.

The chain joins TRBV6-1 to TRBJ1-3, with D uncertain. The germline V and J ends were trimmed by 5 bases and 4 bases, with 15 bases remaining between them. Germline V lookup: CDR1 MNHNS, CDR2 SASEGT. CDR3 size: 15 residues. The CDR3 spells CASSPYRSRGNTIYF. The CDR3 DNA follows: TGTGCCAGCAGTCCCTACCGGTCGAGAGGAAACACCATATATTTT.

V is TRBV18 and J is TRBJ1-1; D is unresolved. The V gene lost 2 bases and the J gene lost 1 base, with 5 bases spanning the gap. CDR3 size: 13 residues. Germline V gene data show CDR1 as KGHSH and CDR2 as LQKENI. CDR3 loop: CASSPGPNTEAFF. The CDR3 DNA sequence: TGTGCCAGCTCACCAGGGCCGAACACTGAAGCTTTCTTT.

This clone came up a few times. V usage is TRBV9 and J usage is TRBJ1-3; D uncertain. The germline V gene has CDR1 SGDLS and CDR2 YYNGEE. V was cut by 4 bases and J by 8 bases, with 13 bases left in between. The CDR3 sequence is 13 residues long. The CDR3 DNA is TGTGCCAGCAGCTGGGAGGAGCGAGACACCATATATTTT. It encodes CASSWEERDTIYF.

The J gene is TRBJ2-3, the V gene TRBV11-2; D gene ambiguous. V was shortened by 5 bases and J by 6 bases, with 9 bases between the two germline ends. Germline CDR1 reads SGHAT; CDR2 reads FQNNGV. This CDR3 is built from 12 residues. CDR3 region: CASSLTGDTQYF. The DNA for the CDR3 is TGTGCCAGCAGCCTTACCGGGGATACGCAGTATTTT.

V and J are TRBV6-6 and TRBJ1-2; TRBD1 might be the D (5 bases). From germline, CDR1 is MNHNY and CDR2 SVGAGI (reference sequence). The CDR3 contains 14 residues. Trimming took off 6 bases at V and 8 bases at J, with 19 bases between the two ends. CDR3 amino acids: CASSLGGRVGGYTF. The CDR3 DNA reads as TGTGCCAGCAGCCTCGGTGGCAGGGTAGGAGGCTACACCTTC.

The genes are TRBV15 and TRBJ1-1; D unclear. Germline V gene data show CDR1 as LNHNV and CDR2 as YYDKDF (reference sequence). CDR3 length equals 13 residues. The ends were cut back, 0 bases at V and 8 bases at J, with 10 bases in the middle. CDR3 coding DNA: TGTGCCACCAGCAGAGATATAGCCCGGGAAGCTTTCTTT. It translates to CATSRDIAREAFF.

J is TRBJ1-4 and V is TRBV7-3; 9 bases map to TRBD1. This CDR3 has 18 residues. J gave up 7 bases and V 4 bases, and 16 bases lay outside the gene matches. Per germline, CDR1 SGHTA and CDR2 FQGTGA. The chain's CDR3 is CASSYITGTGIGSEKLFF. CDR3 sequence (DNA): TGTGCCAGCAGCTACATCACCGGGACAGGGATAGGGAGTGAAAAACTGTTTTTT.

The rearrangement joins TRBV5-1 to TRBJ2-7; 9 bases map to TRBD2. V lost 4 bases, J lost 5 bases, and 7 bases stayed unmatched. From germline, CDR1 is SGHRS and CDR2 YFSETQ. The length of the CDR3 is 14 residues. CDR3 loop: CASSISGGEDEQYF. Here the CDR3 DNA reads TGCGCCAGCAGCATTAGCGGGGGAGAAGACGAGCAGTACTTC.

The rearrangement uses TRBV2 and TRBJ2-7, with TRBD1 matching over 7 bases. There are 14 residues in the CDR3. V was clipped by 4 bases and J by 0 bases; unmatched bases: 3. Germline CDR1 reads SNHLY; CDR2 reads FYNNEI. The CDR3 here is CASSVGGYSYEQYF. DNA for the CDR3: TGTGCCAGCAGTGTAGGGGGCTACTCCTACGAGCAGTACTTC. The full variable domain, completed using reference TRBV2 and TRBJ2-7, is EPEVTQTPSHQVTQMGQEVILRCVPISNHLYFYWYRQILGQKVEFLVSFYNNEISEKSEIFDDQFSVERPDGSNFTLKIRSTKLEDSAMYFCASSVGGYSYEQYFGPGTRLTVT.